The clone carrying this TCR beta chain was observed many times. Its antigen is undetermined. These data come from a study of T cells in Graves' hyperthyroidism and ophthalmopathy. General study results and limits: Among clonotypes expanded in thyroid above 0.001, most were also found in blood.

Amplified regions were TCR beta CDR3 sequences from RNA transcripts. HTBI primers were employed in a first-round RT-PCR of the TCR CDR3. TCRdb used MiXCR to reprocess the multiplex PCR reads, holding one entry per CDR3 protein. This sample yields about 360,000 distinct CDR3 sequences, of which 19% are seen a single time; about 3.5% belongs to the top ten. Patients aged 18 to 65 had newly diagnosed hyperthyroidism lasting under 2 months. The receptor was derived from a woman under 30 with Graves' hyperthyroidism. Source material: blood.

Here the CDR3 reads CASSFPGGEGYTF. CDR3 nucleotides: TGCGCCAGCAGCTTCCCGGGAGGAGAAGGCTACACCTTC. The chain employs TRBV5-1 and TRBJ1-2, with unresolved D. Germline CDR1 is SGHRS and CDR2 is YFSETQ. The CDR3 is made up of 13 amino acids. The germline V and J ends were trimmed by 2 bases and 8 bases, with 13 bases remaining between them.